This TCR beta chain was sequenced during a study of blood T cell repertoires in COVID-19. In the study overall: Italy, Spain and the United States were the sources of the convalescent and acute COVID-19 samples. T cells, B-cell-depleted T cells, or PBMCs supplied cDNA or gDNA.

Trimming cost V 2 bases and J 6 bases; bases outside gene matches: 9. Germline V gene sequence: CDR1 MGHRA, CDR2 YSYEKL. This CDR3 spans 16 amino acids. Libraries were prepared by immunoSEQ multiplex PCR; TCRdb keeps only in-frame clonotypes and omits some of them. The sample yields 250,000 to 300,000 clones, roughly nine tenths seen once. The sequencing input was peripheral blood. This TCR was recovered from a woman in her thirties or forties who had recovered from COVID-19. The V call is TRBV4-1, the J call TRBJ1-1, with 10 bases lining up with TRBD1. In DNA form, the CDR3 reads TGCGCCAGCAGCCAACTCGGGACAGGGGTTGGCGCTGAAGCTTTCTTT. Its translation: CASSQLGTGVGAEAFF.